These T cell receptor beta chains were read from a single sample in a study of T cells after yellow fever vaccination. From the 5' RACE reads, TCRdb called clonotypes with MiXCR, one entry per CDR3 protein. The table lists about 300,000 distinct CDR3 sequences, under 9% of them singletons. Specimen: CD4+ T cells sorted from PBMCs, collected 5 days after the yellow fever booster vaccination. All receptors come from a man younger than 35 who received the YFV17D yellow fever vaccine. Each CDR3 is given with its conserved first and last residue. A D gene is named only where the DNA matches it firmly. Size values are once, few and many counts, or a class for expanded clones, and some rows have none.

D gene: .
J gene: TRBJ1-1
clone size: few
V gene: TRBV7-9
CDR3 protein: CASSSRMKNTEAFF
CDR3 DNA: TGTGCCAGCAGCTCGAGGATGAAGAACACTGAAGCTTTCTTT

D gene: .
J gene: TRBJ2-2
clone size: few
V gene: TRBV14
CDR3 protein: CASSQYPNTGELFF
CDR3 DNA: TGTGCCAGCAGCCAATATCCGAACACCGGGGAGCTGTTTTTT

D gene: TRBD1
J gene: TRBJ1-2
clone size: few
V gene: TRBV7-6
CDR3 protein: CASSLARTGSGYTF
CDR3 DNA: TGTGCCAGCAGCTTAGCAAGGACAGGGAGTGGCTACACCTTC

D gene: TRBD2
J gene: TRBJ2-5
clone size: few
V gene: TRBV24-1
CDR3 protein: CATSDSGQRGLEETQYF
CDR3 DNA: TGTGCCACCAGTGATTCGGGCCAGCGGGGGTTGGAAGAGACCCAGTACTTC

D gene: .
J gene: TRBJ1-4
clone size: .
V gene: TRBV15
CDR3 protein: CATSRDRSAGRNEKLFF
CDR3 DNA: TGTGCCACCAGCAGAGATAGGTCGGCAGGGCGGAATGAAAAACTGTTTTTT

D gene: TRBD1
J gene: TRBJ1-4
clone size: few
V gene: TRBV4-2
CDR3 protein: CASRQGATNEKLFF
CDR3 DNA: TGTGCCAGCAGACAGGGGGCTACTAATGAAAAACTGTTTTTT

D gene: TRBD1
J gene: TRBJ1-5
clone size: .
V gene: TRBV7-2
CDR3 protein: CASSRNRGQPQHF
CDR3 DNA: TGTGCCAGCAGCCGTAACAGGGGACAGCCCCAGCATTTT

D gene: .
J gene: TRBJ2-1
clone size: many
V gene: TRBV20-1
CDR3 protein: CSAREGEQFF
CDR3 DNA: TGCAGTGCTAGAGAGGGTGAGCAGTTCTTC

D gene: .
J gene: TRBJ2-4
clone size: few
V gene: TRBV5-4
CDR3 protein: CASSLGGLLAKNIQYF
CDR3 DNA: TGTGCCAGCAGCTTGGGTGGGCTACTAGCCAAAAACATTCAGTACTTC

D gene: .
J gene: TRBJ1-1
clone size: .
V gene: TRBV7-9
CDR3 protein: CASSLALDTEAFF
CDR3 DNA: TGTGCCAGCAGCTTAGCATTGGACACTGAAGCTTTCTTT

D gene: .
J gene: TRBJ1-4
clone size: .
V gene: TRBV7-2
CDR3 protein: CASSSGPEEKLFF
CDR3 DNA: TGTGCCAGCAGCTCCGGCCCCGAGGAAAAACTGTTTTTT

D gene: TRBD1
J gene: TRBJ1-3
clone size: .
V gene: TRBV19
CDR3 protein: CASGSTGQGLGNTIYF
CDR3 DNA: TGTGCCAGTGGATCCACGGGACAGGGGCTTGGAAACACCATATATTTT

D gene: TRBD1
J gene: TRBJ2-6
clone size: few
V gene: TRBV24-1
CDR3 protein: CATSEGRQGASGANVLTF
CDR3 DNA: TGTGCCACCAGTGAGGGTAGACAGGGGGCGTCTGGGGCCAACGTCCTGACTTTC

D gene: TRBD1
J gene: TRBJ1-6
clone size: .
V gene: TRBV6-5
CDR3 protein: CASRGTGGGNNSPLHF
CDR3 DNA: TGTGCCAGCAGAGGGACAGGGGGTGGGAATAATTCACCCCTCCACTTT

D gene: TRBD1
J gene: TRBJ1-2
clone size: .
V gene: TRBV4-1
CDR3 protein: CASSRWTGGGYGYTF
CDR3 DNA: TGCGCCAGCAGCCGTTGGACAGGGGGCGGCTATGGCTACACCTTC

D gene: .
J gene: TRBJ2-5
clone size: many
V gene: TRBV7-6
CDR3 protein: CASSAVRGHQETQYF
CDR3 DNA: TGTGCCAGCAGCGCCGTGAGGGGACACCAAGAGACCCAGTACTTC

D gene: .
J gene: TRBJ1-2
clone size: few
V gene: TRBV19
CDR3 protein: CASRRRERLSYGYTF
CDR3 DNA: TGTGCCAGTAGGAGAAGGGAGCGGTTATCCTATGGCTACACCTTC

D gene: .
J gene: TRBJ1-1
clone size: .
V gene: TRBV7-9
CDR3 protein: CASSVQHNTEAFF
CDR3 DNA: TGTGCCAGCAGCGTCCAGCACAACACTGAAGCTTTCTTT

D gene: .
J gene: TRBJ1-1
clone size: .
V gene: TRBV19
CDR3 protein: CATAGAYTEAFF
CDR3 DNA: TGTGCCACCGCCGGGGCTTACACTGAAGCTTTCTTT

D gene: .
J gene: TRBJ1-1
clone size: .
V gene: TRBV4-2
CDR3 protein: CASSGYLSAFF
CDR3 DNA: TGTGCCAGCAGCGGGTACTTATCTGCTTTCTTT

D gene: .
J gene: TRBJ1-5
clone size: many
V gene: TRBV20-1
CDR3 protein: CSARALGSRTIQPQHF
CDR3 DNA: TGCAGTGCTAGGGCACTGGGCAGCCGGACGATTCAGCCCCAGCATTTT

D gene: TRBD1
J gene: TRBJ1-2
clone size: many
V gene: TRBV4-3
CDR3 protein: CASSRNPGQSSNYGYTF
CDR3 DNA: TGCGCCAGCAGCCGGAATCCGGGACAGTCTTCTAACTATGGCTACACCTTC

D gene: .
J gene: TRBJ1-2
clone size: few
V gene: TRBV7-9
CDR3 protein: CASSGEAGYGYTF
CDR3 DNA: TGTGCCAGCAGCGGGGAGGCAGGCTATGGCTACACCTTC

D gene: TRBD2
J gene: TRBJ2-5
clone size: few
V gene: TRBV4-3
CDR3 protein: CASSRKWETGGQETQYF
CDR3 DNA: TGCGCCAGCAGCCGGAAATGGGAGACGGGGGGCCAAGAGACCCAGTACTTC

D gene: .
J gene: TRBJ1-5
clone size: .
V gene: TRBV5-1
CDR3 protein: CASSLGTNNQPQHF
CDR3 DNA: TGCGCCAGCAGCTTAGGGACAAACAATCAGCCCCAGCATTTT

D gene: TRBD1
J gene: TRBJ2-2
clone size: few
V gene: TRBV3-1
CDR3 protein: CASSQIRTGTGELFF
CDR3 DNA: TGTGCCAGCAGCCAAATCAGGACAGGGACTGGGGAGCTGTTTTTT

D gene: .
J gene: TRBJ1-3
clone size: .
V gene: TRBV4-1
CDR3 protein: CASSFYKFDRSSGNTIYF
CDR3 DNA: TGCGCCAGCAGCTTCTACAAATTCGACCGGAGCTCTGGAAACACCATATATTTT

D gene: .
J gene: TRBJ1-1
clone size: few
V gene: TRBV18
CDR3 protein: CASSLHARADTEAFF
CDR3 DNA: TGTGCCAGCTCACTACATGCCAGGGCGGACACTGAAGCTTTCTTT

D gene: .
J gene: TRBJ2-3
clone size: few
V gene: TRBV21-1
CDR3 protein: CASTPFRDRDLDTQYF
CDR3 DNA: TGTGCCAGCACCCCTTTCCGGGACAGGGATCTAGATACGCAGTATTTT

D gene: TRBD1
J gene: TRBJ2-1
clone size: .
V gene: TRBV5-6
CDR3 protein: CASSLRQGVGYNEQFF
CDR3 DNA: TGTGCCAGCAGCTTGCGACAGGGGGTAGGGTACAATGAGCAGTTCTTC

D gene: .
J gene: TRBJ1-1
clone size: .
V gene: TRBV18
CDR3 protein: CASSPGPNRATTEAFF
CDR3 DNA: TGTGCCAGCTCACCAGGCCCCAACAGGGCGACCACTGAAGCTTTCTTT

D gene: TRBD1
J gene: TRBJ2-5
clone size: few
V gene: TRBV5-1
CDR3 protein: CASSLFQGDETQYF
CDR3 DNA: TGCGCCAGCAGCTTGTTTCAGGGGGATGAGACCCAGTACTTC

D gene: TRBD2
J gene: TRBJ2-1
clone size: few
V gene: TRBV5-4
CDR3 protein: CASSLVRLAGGNEQFF
CDR3 DNA: TGTGCCAGCAGCTTGGTGCGACTAGCGGGGGGGAATGAGCAGTTCTTC

D gene: TRBD1
J gene: TRBJ1-2
clone size: few
V gene: TRBV3-1
CDR3 protein: CASSQASGQNYGYTF
CDR3 DNA: TGTGCCAGCAGCCAAGCGTCGGGACAGAACTATGGCTACACCTTC

D gene: .
J gene: TRBJ1-1
clone size: .
V gene: TRBV4-3
CDR3 protein: CASSQQGYTEAFF
CDR3 DNA: TGCGCCAGCAGCCAACAGGGATACACTGAAGCTTTCTTT

D gene: .
J gene: TRBJ2-3
clone size: .
V gene: TRBV11-1
CDR3 protein: CASSHSTDTQYF
CDR3 DNA: TGTGCCAGCAGTCATAGCACAGATACGCAGTATTTT

D gene: .
J gene: TRBJ1-2
clone size: few
V gene: TRBV11-2
CDR3 protein: CASSSLSGPANYGYTF
CDR3 DNA: TGTGCCAGCAGCTCTCTATCGGGACCCGCTAACTATGGCTACACCTTC

D gene: .
J gene: TRBJ1-2
clone size: few
V gene: TRBV10-3
CDR3 protein: CAISDTTAGYTF
CDR3 DNA: TGTGCCATCAGTGACACCACGGCGGGCTACACCTTC

D gene: TRBD2
J gene: TRBJ2-2
clone size: few
V gene: TRBV20-1
CDR3 protein: CSANRGSGGAHGELFF
CDR3 DNA: TGCAGTGCTAACCGCGGCAGCGGGGGGGCTCACGGGGAGCTGTTTTTT

D gene: .
J gene: TRBJ1-1
clone size: .
V gene: TRBV29-1
CDR3 protein: CSVEIGTVNTEAFF
CDR3 DNA: TGCAGCGTTGAAATAGGGACGGTGAACACTGAAGCTTTCTTT

D gene: .
J gene: TRBJ2-2
clone size: few
V gene: TRBV5-1
CDR3 protein: CASSLESQGGELFF
CDR3 DNA: TGCGCCAGCAGCTTGGAGTCCCAGGGCGGGGAGCTGTTTTTT

D gene: TRBD1
J gene: TRBJ1-1
clone size: .
V gene: TRBV7-2
CDR3 protein: CASSPRTGETEAFF
CDR3 DNA: TGTGCCAGCAGCCCTCGGACAGGGGAGACTGAAGCTTTCTTT

D gene: .
J gene: TRBJ2-3
clone size: many
V gene: TRBV7-9
CDR3 protein: CASSFVLSTDTQYF
CDR3 DNA: TGTGCCAGCAGCTTTGTGTTAAGCACAGATACGCAGTATTTT

D gene: .
J gene: TRBJ1-3
clone size: once
V gene: TRBV5-6
CDR3 protein: CASSFGERAGNTIYF
CDR3 DNA: TGTGCCAGCAGCTTCGGAGAACGCGCCGGAAACACCATATATTTT

D gene: .
J gene: TRBJ2-5
clone size: few
V gene: TRBV2
CDR3 protein: CATSLGQETQYF
CDR3 DNA: TGTGCCACCTCCCTTGGACAAGAGACCCAGTACTTC

D gene: TRBD2
J gene: TRBJ2-3
clone size: few
V gene: TRBV5-1
CDR3 protein: CASARGGLAGGVTDTQYF
CDR3 DNA: TGCGCCAGCGCCCGCGGCGGGCTAGCGGGGGGGGTCACAGATACGCAGTATTTT

D gene: .
J gene: TRBJ2-3
clone size: many
V gene: TRBV6-5
CDR3 protein: CASRSGGDTQYF
CDR3 DNA: TGTGCCAGCAGAAGCGGAGGAGATACGCAGTATTTT

D gene: .
J gene: TRBJ1-5
clone size: .
V gene: TRBV4-1
CDR3 protein: CASSQAYFRGTKDSNQPQHF
CDR3 DNA: TGCGCCAGCAGCCAAGCCTACTTCAGAGGGACAAAGGATAGCAATCAGCCCCAGCATTTT

D gene: .
J gene: TRBJ2-2
clone size: .
V gene: TRBV7-9
CDR3 protein: CASSPLSGTSSTGLFF
CDR3 DNA: TGTGCCAGCAGCCCCCTATCCGGGACCTCCTCAACCGGGCTGTTTTTT

D gene: .
J gene: TRBJ1-5
clone size: .
V gene: TRBV2
CDR3 protein: CASSVEGQDQPQHF
CDR3 DNA: TGTGCCAGCAGTGTGGAGGGGCAGGATCAGCCCCAGCATTTT

D gene: TRBD2
J gene: TRBJ2-3
clone size: .
V gene: TRBV6-5
CDR3 protein: CASSPPGNSGGGTDTQYF
CDR3 DNA: TGTGCCAGCAGTCCGCCAGGGAATAGCGGGGGTGGCACAGATACGCAGTATTTT

D gene: .
J gene: TRBJ2-5
clone size: many
V gene: TRBV28
CDR3 protein: CASRPQGQETQYF
CDR3 DNA: TGTGCCAGCAGGCCCCAGGGCCAAGAGACCCAGTACTTC

D gene: TRBD2
J gene: TRBJ2-2
clone size: .
V gene: TRBV5-8
CDR3 protein: CASLKAGANTGELFF
CDR3 DNA: TGTGCCAGCTTGAAAGCGGGGGCGAACACCGGGGAGCTGTTTTTT

D gene: .
J gene: TRBJ1-5
clone size: .
V gene: TRBV5-1
CDR3 protein: CASSLAGQSNQPQHF
CDR3 DNA: TGCGCCAGCAGCTTGGCAGGACAAAGCAATCAGCCCCAGCATTTT